Sequencing of this T cell receptor (beta chain) was carried out in a study of regulatory T cells in long-lasting Graves disease (TCRdb year 2021). Looking at the study overall: In the newly diagnosed Graves' disease group, patients had been taking antithyroid drugs for less than 3 months. A total of roughly 35 samples were covered by TCR sequencing, comprising roughly 13 persistent and approximately 20 newly diagnosed Graves' disease patients. This study used TCR sequencing and RNA sequencing of peripheral blood to compare persistent Graves' disease patients against newly diagnosed Graves' disease patients. The study was registered as a clinical trial and conducted in China.

Many counts were recorded for this clonotype. The antigen this receptor binds is unknown. No much larger clone is present one base from it, and per-base qualities are unavailable. What the time point label conveys for this sample: newly diagnosed GD, antithyroid drugs for less than 3 months. RNA was extracted from PBMCs in TRIzol for both TCR sequencing and RNA sequencing. Graves' disease was diagnosed according to American Thyroid Association guidelines. Patients were recruited from an endocrinology department in Xi'an, China. From each patient, around 9 milliliters of peripheral blood was collected into an EDTA anticoagulant tube. PBMCs were isolated by Ficoll Paque Plus density gradient separation without further T cell sorting. RNA quality was checked with an Agilent 2100 Bioanalyzer and agarose gel, and concentration with a NanoDrop 2000. The library was built by means of multiplex PCR. This sample was sequenced with an Illumina HiSeq 4000. TCR beta libraries were built with iRepertoire HTBI primers and Arm-PCR amplification of CDR3 regions. PCR products were gel purified before sequencing. The source study handled its data this way. Gene usage analysis of CDR3 amino acid clonotypes relied on the 60 or so TRBV and more than twelve TRBJ segments identified across samples. Filtered high-quality paired reads were merged into contigs using COPE and FqMerger. BLAST was used to align contigs to IMGT TRBV, TRBD and TRBJ reference genes, with CDR3 defined following IMGT. Any clonotype with a frequency above 0.1% was classified as a highly expanded clone. Shannon entropy served as the measure of repertoire diversity, while the Gini coefficient captured V-J evenness. A clonotype found in more than one individual was treated as public. TCRdb reprocessing: public reads trimmed at Q25 with fastp, clones called with MiXCR, in-frame beta chains kept. A single entry per CDR3 protein holds the most common genes and DNA from its merged rows. V and J calls and clone size were set by TCRdb, not the authors. Present in this sample are 400,000 to 550,000 distinct CDR3 sequences, under 15% of which were seen just once. The ten largest make up roughly a sixth of the sample.

Results and caveats for the whole study, not just this receptor: Only peripheral blood was studied, because thyroid tissue, the primary lesion, was inaccessible. Persistent Graves' disease patients showed lower TCR Shannon entropy and fewer highly expanded clones than newly diagnosed patients, suggesting clonal expansion. Sequencing and analysis were limited to the TCR beta chain. TRBV28, TRBJ1-2 and TRBJ2-5 were preferentially used in persistent disease, while TRBV20-1 and TRBJ2-1 were favored in newly diagnosed disease. As a limitation, the authors acknowledged that the small sample size may reduce accuracy. Patients with persistent disease shared more public clonotypes (around 2,500) than newly diagnosed patients did (around 930).

The germline V gene provides CDR1 MDHEN and CDR2 SYDVKM. Trimming leaves V shorter by 4 bases and J shorter by 4 bases, with the junction holding 14 bases beyond the gene matches. The CDR3, cysteine through phenylalanine, is 18 amino acids long. This entry keeps only the CDR3 DNA: 54 bases, framed from base 1. These same data were also listed under a study on T cells in Graves' hyperthyroidism and ophthalmopathy. As the second publication notes: Graves' hyperthyroidism was defined as stable when no progression to ophthalmopathy occurred over 18 months of follow-up. Hyperthyroidism patients were aged 18 to 65 years and newly diagnosed, with disease duration of less than 2 months. Exclusion was applied to patients with uncontrolled infections, other autoimmune diseases, pregnancy or lactation. Diagnoses were established on the basis of clinical symptoms, serum thyroxine and TRAb, thyroid ultrasound, and orbital computed tomography. The first round of RT-PCR for the TCR CDR3 was performed with the HTBI primer set and the Qiagen OneStep RT-PCR kit. Blood samples also contained most of the expanded thyroid clonotypes (frequency above 0.001), which suggests that blood repertoires may reflect thyroid immune responses. A model built on a 13 V-J signature distinguished ophthalmopathy from stable hyperthyroidism, reaching 85% to 90% sensitivity and about 81% specificity in cross-validation and 80%/75% in testing. During validation, the model predicted progression to ophthalmopathy a median of approximately 7 months ahead of onset, with around 65% sensitivity and almost 75% specificity. TCR V-J signatures able to tell the groups apart were searched for in a discovery cohort of 100 patients, of whom roughly 42 had Graves' ophthalmopathy and around 58 had stable Graves' hyperthyroidism. Prospective prediction of ophthalmopathy was tested in an independent validation cohort consisting of 18 hyperthyroidism patients and approximately 16 patients who later progressed to ophthalmopathy. For training and testing, the roughly 97 patients in the discovery cohort were randomly divided in a 7:3 ratio. Thyroid tissue and blood T-cell repertoires from over 5 Graves' hyperthyroidism patients were also compared in the study. Following sampling, methimazole starting at 30 mg daily was given to hyperthyroidism patients, and high-dose intravenous methylprednisolone was given to ophthalmopathy patients. A second multiplex PCR round built the libraries, followed by size selection and purification. Paired-end sequencing of the libraries was performed with 100 bp reads on an Illumina HiSeq2000. SOAPnuke was used to process the raw data, removing reads that contained adapters or uncalled bases, had a mean Phred below 15, or lacked an exact match to the constant primer or identifier. COPE v1.2.5 was used to merge the high-quality paired reads, and each unique nucleotide sequence was defined as a clonotype. MiTCR v1.1 was used to align clonotypes to the IMGT TRBV, TRBD and TRBJ reference segments. The analysis was restricted to V-J combinations with a frequency above 0.0001, which together covered about 99% of the repertoires. The TCS score was defined as F50 (clonal expansion) divided by E x V (chaos), with BLOSUM62-based TCRdist calculated between CDR3 peptides within each V-J. Welch's t-statistics and random forest reduced around 510 V-J features to 10 to 15, which were used in a naive Bayes classifier (R e1071). Sample size was not statistically predetermined, and investigators were not blinded to group allocation. The paper reports TCR Vbeta CDR3 sequencing of some 140 peripheral blood samples: some 41 ophthalmopathy, fewer than 85 hyperthyroidism and about 17 progressor patients.

The receptor was derived from a woman in her thirties with Graves disease. Donor details come from another sample of the same person, matched by shared clones. The chain is encoded by TRBV28 joined to TRBJ2-3, and TRBD1 aligns with 10 junction nucleotides. This sample comprised peripheral blood mononuclear cells (PBMCs), obtained at new diagnosis, from a patient treated with antithyroid drugs. The bases read TGTGCCAGCAGTTCGCTGCCGGGACAGGGGAGTTTATCAGATACGCAGTATTTT. This yields the protein CASSSLPGQGSLSDTQYF.